Listed here are 10 T cell receptor beta chains from one sample, sequenced in a study of blood T cell repertoires in COVID-19. Produced via immunoSEQ multiplex PCR; TCRdb's table is partial and in-frame only. The sample lists fewer than 250,000 clones; more than 75% were seen once. The sequencing sample was made of peripheral blood. The receptors come from an elderly woman with COVID-19, enrolled during active disease.

This chain joins TRBV30 and TRBJ1-4, with TRBD1 matching 7 bases. This CDR3 spans 14 amino acids. V shed 3 bases and J 3 bases; nucleotides not matched to a gene: 4. Germline V lookup: CDR1 GTSNPN, CDR2 SVGIG (reference sequence). The CDR3 nucleotides are TGTGCCTGGAGCGACAGGGCCTCTAATGAAAAACTGTTTTTT. Translation gives CAWSDRASNEKLFF.

This clone was counted between two and nine times. V usage is TRBV5-4 and J usage is TRBJ1-5, with D possibly TRBD1 on 5 matching bases. Germline assignment: CDR1 SGHNT and CDR2 YYREEE (reference sequence). Trimming took off 0 bases at V and 0 bases at J, with 10 bases between the two ends. The CDR3 extends over 16 amino acids. The CDR3 DNA reads TGTGCCAGCAGCTTGGGCCCCAGGGCTAGCAATCAGCCCCAGCATTTT. Its translation: CASSLGPRASNQPQHF.

V usage is TRBV18 and J usage is TRBJ1-5; D is perhaps TRBD1 (5 bases). V was shortened by 3 bases and J by 2 bases, with 8 bases between the two germline ends. There are 14 residues in the CDR3. Germline CDR1 is KGHSH and CDR2 is LQKENI. The chain's CDR3 is CASSPGAGNQPQHF. CDR3 bases: TGTGCCAGCTCACCTGGGGCGGGCAATCAGCCCCAGCATTTT.

J is TRBJ1-1 and V is TRBV10-3; D uncertain. The CDR3 extends over 15 amino acids. Germline lookup yields CDR1 ENHRY and CDR2 SYGVKD. V was clipped by 6 bases and J by 2 bases, with 16 bases between them. Here the CDR3 DNA reads TGTGCCATCAGCCCCGGGGAGAGGACCAACACTGAAGCTTTCTTT. This encodes CAISPGERTNTEAFF.

The chain links TRBV4-1 to TRBJ2-3; 7 bases align to TRBD2. The J segment lost 2 bases and the V segment lost 0 bases, leaving 14 bases of the junction unmatched. The CDR3 spans 19 residues. The germline CDR1 and CDR2 sequences are MGHRA and YSYEKL. Here the CDR3 DNA reads TGCGCCAGCAGCCAAGATCTGGCGCTAGCGGACATTCTCACAGATACGCAGTATTTT. Translation: CASSQDLALADILTDTQYF.

The chain carries TRBV2 and TRBJ1-1, with D perhaps matching TRBD1 (5 bases). V was clipped by 3 bases and J by 5 bases, with 16 bases between them. The CDR3 extends over 15 amino acids. Per germline, CDR1 SNHLY and CDR2 FYNNEI. For the CDR3, the DNA is TGTGCCAGCAGTGACCGGGGGGAGGTAAGGACTGAAGCTTTCTTT. It is translated as CASSDRGEVRTEAFF.

The chain carries TRBV6-6 and TRBJ1-4; 12 positions agree with TRBD1. This CDR3 comprises 14 residues. Germline V lookup: CDR1 MNHNY, CDR2 SVGAGI (reference sequence). V lost 6 bases and J lost 11; bases outside the gene matches: 7. The DNA of the CDR3 is TGTGCCAGCAGGGGGACAGGGGGCAGTGGGAAACTGTTTTTT. Amino acid sequence: CASRGTGGSGKLFF.

This chain joins TRBV7-2 and TRBJ2-5; TRBD2 is a possible D gene (6 bases). CDR1 and CDR2 (germline): SGHTA, FQGNSA. The V end was cut by 5 bases, the J end by 1 base, with 14 bases between. The CDR3 is 15 amino acids. The CDR3 protein is CASSTSGGFQETQYF. The CDR3, as DNA: TGTGCCAGCAGCACCTCTGGGGGGTTCCAAGAGACCCAGTACTTC. Full variable domain (missing parts from reference TRBV7-2 and TRBJ2-5): GAGVSQSPSNKVTEKGKDVELRCDPISGHTALYWYRQSLGQGLEFLIYFQGNSAPDKSGLPSDRFSAERTGGSVSTLTIQRTQQEDSAVYLCASSTSGGFQETQYFGPGTRLLVL.

V and J are TRBV27 and TRBJ1-2; 7 bases fit TRBD1. The CDR3 is 13 amino acids. The V gene's germline CDR1 is MNHEY and CDR2 SMNVEV (reference sequence). Unmatched junction bases numbered 6, after V lost 5 bases and J lost 6 bases. The CDR3 bases are TGTGCCAGCAGTCGACAGGGAACTAATGGCTACACCTTC. Amino acid sequence: CASSRQGTNGYTF.

The gene calls are TRBV11-2 and TRBJ1-6; a possible D gene is TRBD1 (6 bases). The CDR3 consists of 15 residues. CDR1 SGHAT and CDR2 FQNNGV come from the germline V gene. With 4 bases removed from V and 9 bases from J, the gap between germline ends came to 16 bases. This chain's CDR3 is CASSSDSRFGSPLHF. In DNA, the CDR3 is TGTGCCAGCAGCTCGGACAGCAGGTTTGGTTCACCCCTCCACTTT.